Listed here are 3 T cell receptor beta chains from one sample, sequenced in a study of shared clonotypes between healthy human individuals. TCRdb keeps only in-frame clones here, not all; method: immunoSEQ multiplex PCR. The table has fewer than 3 million clones, less than 95% seen once. Input material: naive CD4+ T cells from PBMCs. The subset: CD45RA+ positively selected. These receptor sequences come from a man aged 18 to 30 in good health. Some clones in this sample may be carry-over from other donors' samples.

The V and J genes are TRBV18 and TRBJ2-1; D remains ambiguous. Germline V lookup: CDR1 KGHSH, CDR2 LQKENI. The CDR3 has 13 amino acids. V was clipped by 2 bases and J by 4 bases, with 6 bases between them. The CDR3 spells CASSPALYNEQFF. For the CDR3, the DNA is TGTGCCAGCTCACCAGCCCTTTACAATGAGCAGTTCTTC.

The chain uses TRBV29-1 and TRBJ2-7; the match to TRBD1 covers 9 bases. The CDR3 consists of 13 residues. The V segment lost 7 bases and the J segment 3 bases; nucleotides outside the gene matches: 7. Germline-derived CDR1 and CDR2 are SQVTM and ANQGSEA. CDR3 in DNA: TGCAGCGCTTCGGACAGGGGCGGCTACGAGCAGTACTTC. Its protein product is CSASDRGGYEQYF.

The chain combines TRBV6-1 with TRBJ2-6, with TRBD1 matching over 9 bases. Trimming at V came to 3 bases and at J to 3 bases, leaving 9 bases not matched to a gene. CDR3 length equals 18 residues. CDR1 is MNHNS, CDR2 SASEGT, per germline. CDR3 sequence: CASSDLRQGEVGANVLTF. As DNA, the CDR3 is TGTGCCAGCAGTGATCTCCGACAGGGGGAGGTTGGGGCCAACGTCCTGACTTTC.